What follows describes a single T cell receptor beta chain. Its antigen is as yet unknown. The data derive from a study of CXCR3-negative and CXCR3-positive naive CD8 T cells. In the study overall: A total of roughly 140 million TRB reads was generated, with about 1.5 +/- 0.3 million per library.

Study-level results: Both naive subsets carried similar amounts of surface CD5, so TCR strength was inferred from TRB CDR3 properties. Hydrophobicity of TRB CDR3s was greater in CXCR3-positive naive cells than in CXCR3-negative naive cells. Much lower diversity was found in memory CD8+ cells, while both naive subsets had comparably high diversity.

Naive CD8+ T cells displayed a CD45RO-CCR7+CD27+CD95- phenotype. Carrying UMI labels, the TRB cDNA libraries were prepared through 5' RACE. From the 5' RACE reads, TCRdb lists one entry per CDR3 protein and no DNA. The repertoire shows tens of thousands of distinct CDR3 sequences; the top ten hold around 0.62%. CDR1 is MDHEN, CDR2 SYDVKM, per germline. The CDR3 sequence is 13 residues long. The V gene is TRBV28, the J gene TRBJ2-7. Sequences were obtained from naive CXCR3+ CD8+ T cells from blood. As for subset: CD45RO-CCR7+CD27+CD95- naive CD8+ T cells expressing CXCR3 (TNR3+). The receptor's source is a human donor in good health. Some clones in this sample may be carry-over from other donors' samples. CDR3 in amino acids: CASGLAVSYEQYF. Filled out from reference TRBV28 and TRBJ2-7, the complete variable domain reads DVKVTQSSRYLVKRTGEKVFLECVQDMDHENMFWYRQDPGLGLRLIYFSYDVKMKEKGDIPEGYSVSREKKERFSLILESASTNQTSMYLCASGLAVSYEQYFGPGTRLTVT.